This T cell receptor (beta chain) was captured in a study of T cell changes during pregnancy in multiple sclerosis. The table came from immunoSEQ multiplex PCR; TCRdb's copy has only in-frame clones and leaves some out. Among roughly 75,000 clones listed, around nine tenths were seen once. Looked up from germline, CDR1 is MGHRA and CDR2 is YSYEKL. The V segment lost 11 bases and the J segment 5 bases; nucleotides outside the gene matches: 3. The CDR3 contains 13 residues. The chain carries TRBV4-1 and TRBJ2-3, with 14 bases matching TRBD2. This TCR came from a female donor with multiple sclerosis, enrolled in a pregnancy study. The sequencing used peripheral blood, collected before pregnancy. The CDR3 bases are TGCGCCGGTGGACTAGCGGGGGGAGATACGCAGTATTTT. This gives the protein CAGGLAGGDTQYF.